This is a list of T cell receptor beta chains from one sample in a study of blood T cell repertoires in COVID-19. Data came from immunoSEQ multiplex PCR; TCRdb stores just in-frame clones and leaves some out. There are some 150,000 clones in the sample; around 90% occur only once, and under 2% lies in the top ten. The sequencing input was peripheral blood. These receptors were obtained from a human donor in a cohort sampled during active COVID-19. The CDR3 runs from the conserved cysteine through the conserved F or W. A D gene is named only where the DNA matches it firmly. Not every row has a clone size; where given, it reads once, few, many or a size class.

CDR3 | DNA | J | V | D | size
CASSRQANEPQHF | TGTGCCAGCAGTAGACAGGCCAACGAGCCCCAGCATTTT | TRBJ1-5 | TRBV7-2 | . | .
CASSRQGNTEAFF | TGTGCCAGCAGCCGACAGGGTAACACTGAAGCTTTCTTT | TRBJ1-1 | TRBV3-1/TRBV3-2 | TRBD1 | .
CASSLGLGRDNEQFF | TGTGCCAGCAGCTTAGGTCTTGGTAGAGACAATGAGCAGTTCTTC | TRBJ2-1 | TRBV7-2 | . | .
CASSPTGFDQPQHF | TGTGCCAGCTCACCGACAGGTTTTGATCAGCCCCAGCATTTT | TRBJ1-5 | TRBV18 | . | .
CASMFSTGGVGYTF | TGTGCCAGCATGTTTTCGACCGGGGGGGTTGGCTACACCTTC | TRBJ1-2 | TRBV2 | . | .
CASSTDRGNYGYTF | TGTGCCAGTAGTACGGACAGGGGGAACTATGGCTACACCTTC | TRBJ1-2 | TRBV19 | TRBD1 | .
CASSNRVRQPQHF | TGTGCCAGCAGTAACAGGGTTCGTCAGCCCCAGCATTTT | TRBJ1-5 | TRBV6-5 | . | .
CASSSFLRDRYSSTDTQYF | TGTGCCAGCAGCAGTTTCCTCCGGGACAGGTATTCTAGCACAGATACGCAGTATTTT | TRBJ2-3 | TRBV11-2 | TRBD1 | once
CASSTGGKVYEQYF | TGTGCCAGCAGCACGGGGGGGAAGGTCTACGAGCAGTACTTC | TRBJ2-7 | TRBV3-1/TRBV3-2 | TRBD2 | .
CASSRILAGGTDTQYF | TGTGCCAGCAGTCGCATCCTAGCGGGGGGCACAGATACGCAGTATTTT | TRBJ2-3 | TRBV27 | TRBD2 | .
CASTGRGENTEAFF | TGTGCCAGCACCGGGAGGGGCGAGAACACTGAAGCTTTCTTT | TRBJ1-1 | TRBV6-5 | . | .
CASSWGGSGNTIYF | TGTGCCAGCAGTTGGGGCGGCTCTGGAAACACCATATATTTT | TRBJ1-3 | TRBV6-5 | . | once
CASSLALGEADEQYF | TGCGCCAGCAGCTTGGCTCTGGGGGAGGCGGACGAGCAGTACTTC | TRBJ2-7 | TRBV5-1 | . | .
CASSLSSGGANTGELFF | TGCGCCAGCAGCTTGTCTAGCGGGGGGGCCAACACCGGGGAGCTGTTTTTT | TRBJ2-2 | TRBV5-1 | TRBD2 | .
CASKVMGAGNTIYF | TGTGCCAGTAAGGTTATGGGAGCTGGAAACACCATATATTTT | TRBJ1-3 | TRBV19 | . | once
CAWRQYPNEQFF | TGTGCCTGGAGGCAGTATCCCAATGAGCAGTTCTTC | TRBJ2-1 | TRBV30 | . | few
CASSSHRTGYTF | TGTGCCAGCAGCTCCCACAGGACGGGCTACACCTTC | TRBJ1-2 | TRBV7-8 | . | .
CASSQEGGLADQETQYF | TGTGCCAGCAGCCAAGAAGGGGGACTAGCGGACCAAGAGACCCAGTACTTC | TRBJ2-5 | TRBV3-1/TRBV3-2 | TRBD2 | .
CASSLAPSLGNQPQHF | TGTGCCAGCAGCTTAGCGCCGTCCCTCGGTAATCAGCCCCAGCATTTT | TRBJ1-5 | TRBV7-2 | . | .
CASSLQGSGNSPLHF | TGCGCCAGCAGCCTACAGGGGTCTGGTAATTCACCCCTCCACTTT | TRBJ1-6 | TRBV5-1 | TRBD1 | .
CASSSPGTGPGYGYTF | TGTGCCAGCAGCTCTCCCGGGACAGGGCCGGGCTATGGCTACACCTTC | TRBJ1-2 | TRBV5-4 | TRBD1 | .
CASSLQGAANEKLFF | TGTGCCAGCAGTCTACAGGGGGCGGCTAATGAAAAACTGTTTTTT | TRBJ1-4 | TRBV2 | TRBD1 | .
CASSSGLASTGELFF | TGTGCCAGCAGCTCCGGACTAGCGAGCACCGGGGAGCTGTTTTTT | TRBJ2-2 | TRBV5-4 | TRBD2 | .
CASSPNRDSYSYEQYF | TGTGCCAGCAGCCCGAACCGGGACAGCTATTCCTACGAGCAGTACTTC | TRBJ2-7 | TRBV11-2 | TRBD1 | .
CASSPTGDVSGNTIYF | TGTGCCAGCAGCCCGACAGGGGATGTCTCTGGAAACACCATATATTTT | TRBJ1-3 | TRBV5-4 | TRBD1 | few
CASSSYREGNTEAFF | TGTGCCAGCAGTTCCTACAGGGAGGGAAACACTGAAGCTTTCTTT | TRBJ1-1 | TRBV6-5 | . | .
CASIKNTEAFF | TGTGCCAGCATAAAGAACACTGAAGCTTTCTTT | TRBJ1-1 | TRBV27 | . | .
CASSKRSGRGQFHEQFF | TGTGCCAGCAGCAAAAGGTCCGGGAGGGGGCAATTCCATGAGCAGTTCTTC | TRBJ2-1 | TRBV21-1 | . | .
CASSKDRRTDTQYF | TGTGCCAGTAGTAAGGACAGGCGCACAGATACGCAGTATTTT | TRBJ2-3 | TRBV19 | TRBD1 | .
CASSETTGGGGYGYTF | TGTGCCAGCAGTGAAACTACAGGGGGTGGGGGTTATGGCTACACCTTC | TRBJ1-2 | TRBV6-1 | TRBD1 | .
CASSLGGGWEQFF | TGTGCCAGCAGCTTAGGTGGCGGGTGGGAGCAGTTCTTC | TRBJ2-1 | TRBV7-9 | . | .
CASSPQGGNTGELFF | TGTGCCAGCAGCCCCCAGGGGGGGAACACCGGGGAGCTGTTTTTT | TRBJ2-2 | TRBV7-6 | . | .
CASSYSSRGSSPLHF | TGTGCCAGCAGTTACTCATCGCGGGGAAGTTCACCCCTCCACTTT | TRBJ1-6 | TRBV6-5 | . | .
CASSLELFYGYTF | TGTGCCAGCAGCTTAGAACTTTTCTATGGCTACACCTTC | TRBJ1-2 | TRBV7-2 | . | few
CATSRNTGDTEAFF | TGTGCCACCAGCAGGAATACGGGGGACACTGAAGCTTTCTTT | TRBJ1-1 | TRBV15 | . | .
CASSISSGPNIYGYTF | TGTGCCAGTAGTATCTCCTCAGGGCCCAATATCTATGGCTACACCTTC | TRBJ1-2 | TRBV19 | . | .
CASSYSTGGNNQPQHF | TGTGCCAGCAGTTATTCGACAGGGGGCAACAATCAGCCCCAGCATTTT | TRBJ1-5 | TRBV6-6 | TRBD1 | .
CAISDGSPNQPQHF | TGTGCCATCAGTGATGGTAGTCCGAATCAGCCCCAGCATTTT | TRBJ1-5 | TRBV10-3 | . | .
CASSQDREGPGTDTQYF | TGTGCCAGCAGCCAAGATCGGGAGGGGCCCGGGACAGATACGCAGTATTTT | TRBJ2-3 | TRBV3-1/TRBV3-2 | TRBD2 | .
CASTPQGGPSSYTF | TGTGCCAGCACCCCTCAAGGGGGACCTTCCAGCTACACCTTC | TRBJ1-2 | TRBV6-5 | . | .
CASSLGDSRYEQYF | TGCGCCAGCAGCTTGGGGGACAGCCGCTACGAGCAGTACTTC | TRBJ2-7 | TRBV5-1 | TRBD1 | .
CASRTVGYGYTF | TGTGCCAGTAGGACAGTCGGCTATGGCTACACCTTC | TRBJ1-2 | TRBV19 | . | .
CASSYGGFTDTQYF | TGTGCCAGCAGTTACGGGGGATTCACAGATACGCAGTATTTT | TRBJ2-3 | TRBV27 | . | .
CASSLGQGQETQYF | TGTGCCAGCAGCTTAGGACAGGGCCAAGAGACCCAGTACTTC | TRBJ2-5 | TRBV5-4 | TRBD1 | .
CASRPERGPEVQPQHF | TGTGCCAGCAGACCCGAGAGGGGGCCTGAGGTCCAGCCCCAGCATTTT | TRBJ1-5 | TRBV5-8 | TRBD1 | .
CASSLTAGAEAFF | TGTGCCAGCAGCTTAACGGCGGGGGCTGAAGCTTTCTTT | TRBJ1-1 | TRBV7-3 | . | once
CASSLSANYGYTF | TGTGCCAGCAGCTTATCGGCTAACTATGGCTACACCTTC | TRBJ1-2 | TRBV7-9 | . | once
CASSTQTINYGYTF | TGTGCCAGTAGTACCCAGACAATTAACTATGGCTACACCTTC | TRBJ1-2 | TRBV19 | . | .
CASSQDGELETQYF | TGTGCCAGCAGCCAAGATGGGGAGCTGGAGACCCAGTACTTC | TRBJ2-5 | TRBV3-1/TRBV3-2 | . | .
CASSLQEPTNGYTF | TGCGCCAGCAGCTTGCAGGAACCGACGAATGGCTACACCTTC | TRBJ1-2 | TRBV5-1 | . | .
CASSQGGQGNTEAFF | TGTGCCAGCAGCCAAGGGGGACAGGGGAACACTGAAGCTTTCTTT | TRBJ1-1 | TRBV3-1/TRBV3-2 | TRBD1 | .
CASSSLAGEQFF | TGTGCCAGCAGCTCCTTAGCTGGTGAGCAGTTCTTC | TRBJ2-1 | TRBV7-2 | . | .
CASRSPRDSYNSPLHF | TGTGCCAGCAGATCCCCCCGGGACAGTTATAATTCACCCCTCCACTTT | TRBJ1-6 | TRBV6-6 | TRBD1 | .
CASSSLLTGNTEAFF | TGCGCCAGCAGCTCGTTATTAACAGGGAACACTGAAGCTTTCTTT | TRBJ1-1 | TRBV5-1 | . | .
CASSPQGAGVNTEAFF | TGTGCCAGCAGCCCGCAGGGGGCTGGGGTGAACACTGAAGCTTTCTTT | TRBJ1-1 | TRBV7-8 | TRBD1 | .
CAISVGTSNTGELFF | TGTGCCATCAGTGTCGGGACTTCTAACACCGGGGAGCTGTTTTTT | TRBJ2-2 | TRBV10-3 | . | .
CASSSNSSPLHF | TGTGCCAGCAGTTCTAACAGTTCACCCCTCCACTTT | TRBJ1-6 | TRBV6-2/TRBV6-3 | . | .
CASSSQGVPEAFF | TGTGCCAGCAGCTCACAGGGGGTACCTGAAGCTTTCTTT | TRBJ1-1 | TRBV5-8 | TRBD1 | .
CASSYGGVRSGNTIYF | TGTGCCAGCAGTTACGGAGGGGTACGCTCTGGAAACACCATATATTTT | TRBJ1-3 | TRBV6-2/TRBV6-3 | . | once